These T cell receptor beta chains were read from a single sample in a study of blood T cells in healthy people across ages. MiXCR, applied by TCRdb to the 5' RACE reads, yields one record per CDR3 protein. The sample has 750,000 to 950,000 distinct CDR3 sequences; approximately 55% are singletons. The specimen sequenced was blood. All receptors come from a man older than 75 in good health. Each CDR3 is given with its conserved first and last residue. A D gene is named only where the DNA matches it firmly. The listing skips clone size in some rows; elsewhere it reads once, few, many or a size class.

>TRBV20-1|TRBD2|.|TRBJ2-7
CSARVPLAGGDEQYF
TGCAGTGCTAGAGTCCCGCTAGCGGGAGGTGACGAGCAGTACTTC
>TRBV7-2|.|.|TRBJ2-7
CASSLALGTATYEQYF
TGTGCCAGCAGCTTAGCCCTTGGGACGGCCACCTACGAGCAGTACTTC
>TRBV3-1|.|few|TRBJ2-7
CASSPNTPHRASYEQYF
TGTGCCAGCAGCCCGAATACACCACACCGTGCCTCTTACGAGCAGTACTTC
>TRBV12-3/TRBV12-4|TRBD1|.|TRBJ2-7
CASSQTGDGSYEQYF
TGTGCCAGCAGTCAGACAGGGGACGGCTCCTACGAGCAGTACTTC
>TRBV7-2|TRBD2|few|TRBJ2-1
CASSFYAGGPYNEQFF
TGTGCCAGCAGCTTTTACGCGGGGGGGCCCTACAATGAGCAGTTCTTC
>TRBV7-3|TRBD1|few|TRBJ2-1
CASSLQTGEYNEQFF
TGTGCCAGCAGCTTACAGACAGGGGAATACAATGAGCAGTTCTTC
>TRBV7-6|.|.|TRBJ1-2
CASSQIQAGRSGYTF
TGTGCCAGCAGTCAGATACAAGCGGGGAGGAGTGGCTACACCTTC
>TRBV5-6|TRBD1|.|TRBJ1-5
CASSLAQGQGGRYSNQPQHF
TGTGCCAGCAGCTTGGCCCAAGGACAGGGAGGGAGATATAGCAATCAGCCCCAGCATTTT
>TRBV18|.|.|TRBJ1-1
CASSLQRNTEAFF
TGTGCCAGCTCACTGCAGAGGAACACTGAAGCTTTCTTT
>TRBV5-1|.|.|TRBJ1-1
CASSWGSSTEAFF
TGCGCCAGCAGCTGGGGCAGTTCCACTGAAGCTTTCTTT
>TRBV2|TRBD2|.|TRBJ2-7
CASNPGGRSYEQYF
TGTGCCAGCAATCCTGGCGGGAGGTCCTACGAGCAGTACTTC
>TRBV12-3/TRBV12-4|.|.|TRBJ1-1
CASSLAGGHTEAFF
TGTGCCAGCAGCCTCGCCGGGGGGCATACTGAAGCTTTCTTT
>TRBV20-1|TRBD1|few|TRBJ1-5
CSARQGGQPQHF
TGCAGTGCCAGACAGGGAGGTCAGCCCCAGCATTTT
>TRBV20-1|.|.|TRBJ1-2
CGARAGANYGYTF
TGCGGTGCTAGGGCGGGCGCTAACTATGGCTACACCTTC
>TRBV20-1|.|.|TRBJ2-1
CSARISGRNEQFF
TGCAGTGCTAGAATATCGGGGCGGAATGAGCAGTTCTTC
>TRBV27|TRBD1|.|TRBJ2-7
CASRGTGIFYEQYF
TGTGCCAGCAGAGGGACAGGAATTTTCTACGAGCAGTACTTC
>TRBV20-1|.|.|TRBJ2-1
CSASGVLDGNEQFF
TGCAGTGCTAGTGGCGTGCTAGACGGTAATGAGCAGTTCTTC
>TRBV20-1|.|.|TRBJ2-1
CSASGSGAKAYNEQFF
TGCAGTGCTAGTGGGTCGGGGGCTAAGGCCTACAATGAGCAGTTCTTC
>TRBV15|.|many|TRBJ1-5
CATSGEEGRPPQHF
TGTGCCACCAGCGGAGAGGAGGGCCGCCCGCCCCAGCATTTT
>TRBV20-1|TRBD2|once|TRBJ2-1
CSAINSGRARVNEQFF
TGCAGTGCTATAAACAGCGGGAGGGCCCGCGTGAATGAGCAGTTCTTC
>TRBV28|TRBD1|many|TRBJ1-4
CASRLLGTGNEKLFF
TGTGCCAGCAGACTCCTCGGGACAGGGAACGAAAAACTGTTTTTT
>TRBV6-4|.|.|TRBJ1-2
CASSSPQVGYTF
TGTGCCAGCAGTAGCCCACAGGTTGGCTACACCTTC
>TRBV24-1|.|.|TRBJ2-1
CATSDVAQRGNEQFF
TGTGCCACCAGTGATGTTGCCCAGAGGGGCAATGAGCAGTTCTTC
>TRBV10-3|.|.|TRBJ2-1
CAISADSSYNEQFF
TGTGCCATCAGTGCCGACAGCTCCTACAATGAGCAGTTCTTC
>TRBV3-1|.|.|TRBJ1-1
CASSPRGRSTEAFF
TGTGCCAGCAGCCCCCGGGGCCGGAGCACTGAAGCTTTCTTT
>TRBV9|.|.|TRBJ2-1
CASSGARGEQFF
TGTGCCAGCAGCGGAGCGAGGGGTGAGCAGTTCTTC
>TRBV2|TRBD2|.|TRBJ2-1
CASSPRLAGPNEQFF
TGTGCCAGCAGTCCCCGCCTAGCGGGCCCCAATGAGCAGTTCTTC
>TRBV15|TRBD1|few|TRBJ2-3
CATTSGTGDTDTQYF
TGTGCCACCACTTCAGGGACAGGGGATACAGATACGCAGTATTTT
>TRBV6-1|.|.|TRBJ2-5
CASSEHTSLIPETQYF
TGTGCCAGCAGTGAACATACTAGTCTCATACCTGAGACCCAGTACTTC
>TRBV4-1|TRBD1|few|TRBJ2-3
CASSQTGQGSKYRYAYF
TGCGCCAGCAGCCAAACGGGACAGGGTTCTAAGTACAGATACGCGTATTTT
>TRBV5-1|TRBD1|.|TRBJ2-3
CATGTGDTDTQYF
TGCGCCACCGGGACAGGAGACACAGATACGCAGTATTTT
>TRBV20-1|TRBD2|.|TRBJ2-1
CSARLAGVNEQFF
TGCAGTGCTAGGTTAGCGGGAGTCAATGAGCAGTTCTTC
>TRBV29-1|.|.|TRBJ2-5
CSVEAGPSSETQYF
TGCAGCGTTGAAGCGGGACCCTCGTCTGAGACCCAGTACTTC
>TRBV29-1|TRBD2|.|TRBJ2-7
CSVSGTSGNLADEQYF
TGCAGCGTTTCCGGGACTAGCGGGAATTTGGCGGATGAGCAGTACTTC
>TRBV6-2/TRBV6-3|.|.|TRBJ2-5
CASGRGFQETQYF
TGTGCCAGCGGACGGGGGTTCCAAGAGACCCAGTACTTC
>TRBV5-1|.|few|TRBJ2-7
CASSLASDEQYF
TGCGCCAGCAGCTTGGCTTCGGATGAGCAGTACTTC
>TRBV27|TRBD2|few|TRBJ2-7
CASSFREDSYEQYF
TGTGCCAGCAGTTTCCGGGAGGACTCCTACGAGCAGTACTTC
>TRBV4-1|TRBD1|few|TRBJ1-2
CASSQIGTGYGYTF
TGCGCCAGCAGCCAGATCGGGACAGGATATGGCTACACCTTC
>TRBV4-2|TRBD2|.|TRBJ2-1
CASGQAADVSGRIRNEQFF
TGTGCCAGCGGCCAAGCCGCGGACGTCTCCGGGAGGATTCGCAATGAGCAGTTCTTC
>TRBV5-5|TRBD2|few|TRBJ2-1
CASSFPGLAGIDEQFF
TGTGCCAGCAGCTTCCCCGGACTAGCGGGAATCGATGAGCAGTTCTTC
>TRBV6-1|.|few|TRBJ2-1
CASSENPLAQFEQFF
TGTGCCAGCAGTGAAAATCCCCTCGCCCAATTCGAGCAGTTCTTC
>TRBV12-3/TRBV12-4|.|.|TRBJ2-3
CASRASRAWHRYAYF
TGTGCCAGCAGGGCTTCGAGGGCCTGGCACAGATACGCGTATTTT
>TRBV3-1|.|few|TRBJ2-7
CASSQLFEGTYEQYF
TGTGCCAGCAGCCAACTCTTCGAAGGGACCTACGAGCAGTACTTC
>TRBV5-1|.|many|TRBJ1-1
CASSSIWGGPGLNTEAFF
TGCGCCAGCAGCTCGATTTGGGGAGGGCCGGGGCTGAACACTGAAGCTTTCTTT
>TRBV9|TRBD1|once|TRBJ2-7
CASSSSGTGGDEQYF
TGTGCCAGCAGCTCATCCGGGACAGGGGGCGACGAGCAGTACTTC
>TRBV4-1|TRBD2|.|TRBJ2-2
CASSQDRAETSDNTGELFF
TGCGCCAGCAGCCAAGATCGGGCGGAGACTAGCGACAACACCGGGGAGCTGTTTTTT
>TRBV12-5|.|.|TRBJ2-3
CASGLVRERDRYAYF
TGTGCTAGTGGTTTGGTACGGGAGAGGGATAGATACGCGTATTTT
>TRBV6-6|TRBD2|few|TRBJ2-3
CASSPTGGSTDTQYF
TGTGCCAGCAGCCCGACGGGGGGGAGCACAGATACGCAGTATTTT
>TRBV5-6|TRBD1|once|TRBJ2-7
CASNPGPYRGREDEQYF
TGTGCCAGCAACCCAGGCCCCTACAGGGGGCGTGAGGACGAGCAGTACTTC